This T cell receptor (beta chain) appears in the sequencing data of a study of Ad26.COV2.S vaccination and SARS-CoV-2 variants. Study information: The study gave Ad26.COV2.S intramuscularly, once or twice 56 days apart. The study's findings and limits: Relative to placebo recipients, vaccine recipients exhibited elevated spike-specific TCR breadth. Responses of T cells in total may have been underestimated by the TCR breadth and depth analyses. Recipients of vaccine and of placebo showed similar breadth of their non-spike TCR repertoires.

TCRdb's copy holds only in-frame clones and misses some; the assay was immunoSEQ multiplex PCR. Of 450,000 to 550,000 clones detected, nearly 90% appear once; the ten largest clones hold approximately 2.5%. Treatment denoted: 19 received Ad26.COV2.S at low or high dose, single or two shots; about five received placebo; per-sample allocation not given. Specimen acquisition occurred on day 63 following the initial vaccine or placebo injection. The length of the CDR3 is 13 residues. Germline V gene sequence: CDR1 SGHRS, CDR2 YFSETQ. The germline V and J ends were trimmed by 6 bases and 5 bases, with 12 bases remaining between them. With regard to this clone: Its antigen is not identified.

The receptor's source is a person aged 18-65 years who received the Ad26.COV2.S COVID-19 vaccine or a placebo. The chain couples TRBV5-1 to TRBJ2-1; D may match TRBD1 or TRBD2 (5 bases each). The sequences come from peripheral blood, collected in a trial of Ad26.COV2.S vaccine versus placebo. The CDR3 loop is CASTRDQHNEQFF. The CDR3 coding sequence is TGCGCCAGCACTAGGGACCAACACAATGAGCAGTTCTTC.